One sample yielded the 19 T cell receptor beta chains listed below, sequenced in a study of blood T cell repertoires in COVID-19. Profiling relied on immunoSEQ multiplex PCR, and the TCRdb table lists in-frame clones only, not all of them. The sample has 450,000 to 500,000 clones; roughly nine tenths are singletons. Sequencing input: PBMCs or T cells enriched from blood (not recorded which). The origin of the receptors is a woman between 18 and 29 years old who had recovered from COVID-19.

The V and J genes are TRBV13 and TRBJ2-1; 9 nucleotides line up with TRBD2. The CDR3 sequence is 16 residues long. CDR1 is PRHDT and CDR2 is FYEKMQ in the germline V gene (reference sequence). The V gene end was trimmed by 0 bases and the J gene end by 2 bases; junction bases not matched to a gene: 2. The CDR3: CASSLGAGGPYNEQFF. The DNA for the CDR3 is TGTGCCAGCAGCTTAGGAGCGGGGGGCCCCTACAATGAGCAGTTCTTC.

The chain links TRBV5-1 to TRBJ1-2, with 9 positions matching TRBD1. Looked up from germline, CDR1 is SGHRS and CDR2 is YFSETQ. The CDR3 contains 16 residues. The trim removed 0 bases at V and 3 bases at J, leaving 6 bases unmatched. DNA of the CDR3: TGCGCCAGCAGCTTGGGCAGGGACAGGGTGGACTATGGCTACACCTTC. Translating it yields CASSLGRDRVDYGYTF.

The chain links TRBV30 to TRBJ2-7; D is unclear. Germline V gene data show CDR1 as GTSNPN and CDR2 as SVGIG (reference sequence). V gave up 1 base and J gave up 0 bases, with 4 bases separating them. The CDR3 totals 12 residues. CDR3 residues: CAWSDSSYEQYF. The CDR3 nucleotides are TGTGCCTGGAGTGACAGCTCCTACGAGCAGTACTTC.

The chain is built from TRBV30 and TRBJ1-1; D gene uncertain. In germline, CDR1 is GTSNPN, CDR2 SVGIG (reference sequence). The CDR3 has 14 amino acids. V lost 0 bases, J lost 3 bases, and 11 bases lay in between. The CDR3 here is CAWSVLDRDTEAFF. The CDR3 bases are TGTGCCTGGAGTGTACTAGATAGAGACACTGAAGCTTTCTTT.

This clone was recorded only once. The J gene is TRBJ2-1, the V gene TRBV5-6, with unresolved D. CDR3 length: 15 residues. Germline V gene data show CDR1 as SGHDT and CDR2 as YYEEEE. The V and J ends lost 1 base and 0 bases respectively, with 8 bases between them. The CDR3 DNA reads as TGTGCCAGCAGCTTGTTTTTCAGCTCCTACAATGAGCAGTTCTTC. It codes for CASSLFFSSYNEQFF.

The V and J genes are TRBV28 and TRBJ1-6; D is possibly TRBD1 (6 bases). CDR3 length equals 14 residues. Trimming stripped 2 bases from V and 10 bases from J, with 12 bases between. Germline V gene data show CDR1 as MDHEN and CDR2 as SYDVKM. The CDR3 DNA follows: TGTGCCAGCAGTTTACCCGAGGGGGGGTCACCCCTCCACTTT. This codes for CASSLPEGGSPLHF. The whole variable domain, remainder taken from reference TRBV28 and TRBJ1-6, is DVKVTQSSRYLVKRTGEKVFLECVQDMDHENMFWYRQDPGLGLRLIYFSYDVKMKEKGDIPEGYSVSREKKERFSLILESASTNQTSMYLCASSLPEGGSPLHFGNGTRLTVT.

J is TRBJ1-4 and V is TRBV6-5; weak D call: TRBD1 (6 bases). Between the trimmed V and J ends, which lost 4 bases and 6 bases, there was a span of 12 bases. The CDR3 has 14 residues. Germline CDR1 MNHEY, CDR2 SVGAGI. The CDR3 loop is CASSWGQRDEKLFF. CDR3 DNA sequence: TGTGCCAGCAGTTGGGGACAAAGGGATGAAAAACTGTTTTTT.

The chain has TRBV19 and TRBJ1-3; D may be TRBD1 (6 bases). Germline V gives CDR1 LNHDA, CDR2 SQIVND (reference sequence). Trimming took off 8 bases at V and 4 bases at J, with 12 bases between the two ends. The CDR3 length is 13 residues. The CDR3 coding sequence is TGTGCCAGTGCCTCACAGGGAGGAAACACCATATATTTT. Protein product: CASASQGGNTIYF.

In regard to this clone: At one of its ends the junction is not consistent with the germline gene, which may arise from a read error. The chain links TRBV30 to TRBJ2-4, with 8 bases fitting TRBD1. Germline CDR1 GTSNPN, CDR2 SVGIG (reference sequence). The CDR3 contains 13 residues. CDR3 region: CAWGVTGTGIQYF. The CDR3 DNA reads TGTGCCTGGGGTGTTACCGGGACAGGAATTCAGTACTTC.

This chain connects TRBV5-4 to TRBJ2-1; a possible D gene is TRBD1 (6 bases). V gave up 5 bases and J gave up 6 bases, with 15 bases separating them. The CDR3 is 14 residues long. CDR1 is SGHNT and CDR2 is YYREEE in the germline V gene (reference sequence). In DNA, the CDR3 is TGTGCCAGCAGATCGACCAGGGGAAGCAATGAGCAGTTCTTC. This gives the protein CASRSTRGSNEQFF.

The V and J genes are TRBV21-1 and TRBJ2-2; whether TRBD1, the table's D call, matches the DNA was not checked. TRBV21-1 is flagged as a pseudogene. CDR3 size: 17 residues. CDR3 DNA sequence: TGTGCCAGCAGCAAATGGAGGACAGGGGCGAACACCGGGGAGCTGTTTTTT. Protein product: CASSKWRTGANTGELFF.

The chain employs TRBV6-5 and TRBJ1-2; possibly TRBD1 for D (5 bases). The V end lost 2 bases, the J end lost 10 bases, and 17 bases lay between the germline ends. CDR3 length: 14 amino acids. CDR1 is MNHEY, CDR2 SVGAGI, per germline. The CDR3 DNA reads as TGTGCCAGCAGTTACGGAGGGGAAGACGAGTCCTACACCTTC. Its translation: CASSYGGEDESYTF.

The chain links TRBV7-2 to TRBJ2-5, with TRBD1 matching over 7 bases. Germline loops: CDR1 SGHTA, CDR2 FQGNSA. The J segment lost 4 bases and the V segment lost 5 bases, leaving 4 bases of the junction unmatched. CDR3 length: 13 residues. CDR3 protein: CASSRQGSETQYF. CDR3 sequence (DNA): TGTGCCAGCAGCCGACAGGGATCAGAGACCCAGTACTTC.

The V call is TRBV11-2, the J call TRBJ2-1, with TRBD2 identical over 10 bases. The CDR3 spans 16 residues. Germline values: CDR1 SGHAT, CDR2 FQNNGV. V was clipped by 2 bases and J by 10 bases; unmatched bases: 11. The CDR3, as DNA: TGTGCCAGCAGCTTATCTTTAGCGGGGGGCATGATGGAGCAGTTCTTC. It yields the protein CASSLSLAGGMMEQFF.

The chain joins TRBV11-3 to TRBJ2-1, with 8 nucleotides matching TRBD2. Germline V CDR1 and CDR2: SGHNT, YENEEA. The CDR3 totals 14 residues. With 5 bases clipped from V and 7 bases from J, the junction kept 7 bases outside the gene matches. In DNA, the CDR3 is TGTGCCAGCAGCCAAATAGCGGGGAAAAATGAGCAGTTCTTC. Translation gives CASSQIAGKNEQFF.

The chain carries TRBV9 and TRBJ1-1, with TRBD1 identical over 8 bases. CDR1 is SGDLS, CDR2 YYNGEE, per germline. The V segment lost 4 bases and the J segment 0 bases; nucleotides outside the gene matches: 5. CDR3 length: 15 residues. The CDR3 DNA reads TGTGCCAGCAGCCCAGGGGGCCTCATGAACACTGAAGCTTTCTTT. Translation gives CASSPGGLMNTEAFF.

The rearrangement joins TRBV5-1 to TRBJ1-5, with TRBD1 matching 9 bases. Germline assignment: CDR1 SGHRS and CDR2 YFSETQ. The length of the CDR3 is 15 residues. The V and J ends lost 4 bases and 4 bases, in that order; junction bases with no gene match: 6. The CDR3 DNA reads as TGCGCCAGCAGCCCCGGGACAGGGCCTAATCAGCCCCAGCATTTT. It codes for CASSPGTGPNQPQHF.

The chain joins TRBV27 to TRBJ2-2, with no clear D. The CDR3 extends over 15 amino acids. V lost 4 bases and J lost 0, with 9 bases in between. From germline, CDR1 is MNHEY and CDR2 SMNVEV (reference sequence). The chain's CDR3 is CASSSGRANTGELFF. The CDR3 DNA sequence: TGTGCCAGCAGTTCGGGTCGAGCGAACACCGGGGAGCTGTTTTTT.

The chain carries TRBV6-2 or TRBV6-3 and TRBJ2-7; the match to TRBD2 covers 8 bases. V shed 1 base and J 2 bases; nucleotides not matched to a gene: 7. CDR1 is MNHEY and CDR2 is SVGEGT in the germline V gene. This CDR3 is built from 16 residues. CDR3 nucleotide sequence: TGTGCCAGCAGTTACTTGGGCGGGGGGACGACCTACGAGCAGTACTTC. Protein: CASSYLGGGTTYEQYF.